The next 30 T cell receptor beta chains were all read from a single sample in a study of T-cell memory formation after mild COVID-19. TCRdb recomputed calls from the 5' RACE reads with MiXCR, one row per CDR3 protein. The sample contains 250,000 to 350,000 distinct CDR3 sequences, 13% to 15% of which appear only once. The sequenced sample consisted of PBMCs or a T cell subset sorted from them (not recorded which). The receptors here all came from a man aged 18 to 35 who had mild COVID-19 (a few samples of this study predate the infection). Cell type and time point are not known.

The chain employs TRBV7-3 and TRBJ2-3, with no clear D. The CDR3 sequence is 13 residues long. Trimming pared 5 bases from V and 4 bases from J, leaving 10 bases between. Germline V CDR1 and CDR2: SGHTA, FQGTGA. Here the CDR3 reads CASSPSRADTQYF. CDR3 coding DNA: TGTGCCAGCAGCCCCTCCCGTGCAGATACGCAGTATTTT.

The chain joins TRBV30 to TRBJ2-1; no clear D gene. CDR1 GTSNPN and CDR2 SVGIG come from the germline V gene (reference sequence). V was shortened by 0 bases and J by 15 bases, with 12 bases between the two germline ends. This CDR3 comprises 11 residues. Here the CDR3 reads CAWSVAQAPFF. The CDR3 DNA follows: TGTGCCTGGAGTGTTGCCCAGGCCCCGTTCTTC.

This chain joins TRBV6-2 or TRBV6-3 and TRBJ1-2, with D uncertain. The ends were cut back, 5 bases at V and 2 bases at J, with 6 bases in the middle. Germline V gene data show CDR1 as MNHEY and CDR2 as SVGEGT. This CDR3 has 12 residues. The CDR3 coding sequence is TGTGCCAGCAGTACGCCCAACTATGGCTACACCTTC. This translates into CASSTPNYGYTF.

CDR3 sequence: CASSIESSYNEQFF. DNA for the CDR3: TGTGCCAGCAGCATCGAGAGCTCCTACAATGAGCAGTTCTTC. The rearrangement joins TRBV5-4 to TRBJ2-1; D is undetermined. V lost 4 bases and J 0 bases, leaving 8 bases between the germline ends. The CDR3 runs 14 residues. Per the germline V gene, CDR1 is SGHNT and CDR2 is YYREEE (reference sequence).

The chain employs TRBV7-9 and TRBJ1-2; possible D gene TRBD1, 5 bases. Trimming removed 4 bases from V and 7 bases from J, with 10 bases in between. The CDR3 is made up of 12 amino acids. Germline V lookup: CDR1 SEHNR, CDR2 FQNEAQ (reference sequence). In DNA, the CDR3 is TGTGCCAGCAGCTCGACAGAGTTTGGCTACACCTTC. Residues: CASSSTEFGYTF.

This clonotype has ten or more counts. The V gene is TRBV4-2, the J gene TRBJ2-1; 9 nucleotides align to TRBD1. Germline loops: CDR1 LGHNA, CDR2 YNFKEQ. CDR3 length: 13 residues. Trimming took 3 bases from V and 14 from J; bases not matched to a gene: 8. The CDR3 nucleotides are TGTGCCAGCAGCCAGGACGGACAGGGGAAGGAGTTCTTC. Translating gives CASSQDGQGKEFF.

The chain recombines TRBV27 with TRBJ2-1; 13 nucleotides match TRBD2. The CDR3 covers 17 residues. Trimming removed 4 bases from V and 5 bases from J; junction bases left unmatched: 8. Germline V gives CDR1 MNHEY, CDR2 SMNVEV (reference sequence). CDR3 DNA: TGTGCCAGCAGTTGGGCGGGACTAGCGGGGACCAACAATGAGCAGTTCTTC. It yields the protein CASSWAGLAGTNNEQFF.

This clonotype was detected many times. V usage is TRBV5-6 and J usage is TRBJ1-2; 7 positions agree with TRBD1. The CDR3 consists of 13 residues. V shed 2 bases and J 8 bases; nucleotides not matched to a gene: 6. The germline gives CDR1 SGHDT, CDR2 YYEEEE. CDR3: CASSFDRAEGYTF. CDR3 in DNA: TGTGCCAGCAGCTTTGACAGGGCAGAGGGCTACACCTTC.

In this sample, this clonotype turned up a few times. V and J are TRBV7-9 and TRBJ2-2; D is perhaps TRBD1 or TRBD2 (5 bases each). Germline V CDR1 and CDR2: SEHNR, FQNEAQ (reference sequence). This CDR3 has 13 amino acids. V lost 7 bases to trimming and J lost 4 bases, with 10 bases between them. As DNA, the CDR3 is TGTGCCAGCACTAATGGGGGCACCGGGGAGCTGTTTTTT. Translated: CASTNGGTGELFF.

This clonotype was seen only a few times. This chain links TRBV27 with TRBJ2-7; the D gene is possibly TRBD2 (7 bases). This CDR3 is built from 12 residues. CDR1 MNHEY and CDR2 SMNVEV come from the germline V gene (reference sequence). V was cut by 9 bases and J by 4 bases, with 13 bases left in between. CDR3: CASAGEGYEQYF. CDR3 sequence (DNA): TGTGCCAGTGCAGGGGAGGGGTACGAGCAGTACTTC.

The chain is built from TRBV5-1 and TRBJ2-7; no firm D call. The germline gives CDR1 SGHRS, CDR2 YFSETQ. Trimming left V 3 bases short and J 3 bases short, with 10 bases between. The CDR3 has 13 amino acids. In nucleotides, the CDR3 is TGCGCCAGCAGCTGGGCGCCGAGCTACGAGCAGTACTTC. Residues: CASSWAPSYEQYF.

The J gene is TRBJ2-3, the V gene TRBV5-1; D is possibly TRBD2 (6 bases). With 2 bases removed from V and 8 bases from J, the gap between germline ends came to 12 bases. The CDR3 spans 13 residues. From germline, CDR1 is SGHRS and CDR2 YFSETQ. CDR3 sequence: CASSFRRGSTQYF. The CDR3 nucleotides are TGCGCCAGCAGCTTTCGACGGGGGAGTACGCAGTATTTT.

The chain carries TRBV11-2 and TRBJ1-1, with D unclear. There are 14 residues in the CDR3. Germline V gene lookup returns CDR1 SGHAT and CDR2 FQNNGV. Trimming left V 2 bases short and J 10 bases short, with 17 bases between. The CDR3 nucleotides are TGTGCCAGCAGCTTACAACCCGCAGCGGGGAGAGCTTTCTTT. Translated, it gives CASSLQPAAGRAFF.

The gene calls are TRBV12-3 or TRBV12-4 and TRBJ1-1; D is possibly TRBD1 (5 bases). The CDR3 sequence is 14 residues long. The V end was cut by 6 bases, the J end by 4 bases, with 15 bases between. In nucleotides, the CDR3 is TGTGCCAGCAGGGCCCCGACAGCGCCCACTGAAGCTTTCTTT. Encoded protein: CASRAPTAPTEAFF.

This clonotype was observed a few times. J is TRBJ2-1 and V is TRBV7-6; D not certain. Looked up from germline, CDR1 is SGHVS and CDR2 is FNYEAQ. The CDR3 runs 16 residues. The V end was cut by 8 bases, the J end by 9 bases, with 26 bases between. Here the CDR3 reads CASAAAGVRLTGEQFF. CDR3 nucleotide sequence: TGTGCCAGCGCAGCAGCCGGCGTCAGGTTAACGGGTGAGCAGTTCTTC.

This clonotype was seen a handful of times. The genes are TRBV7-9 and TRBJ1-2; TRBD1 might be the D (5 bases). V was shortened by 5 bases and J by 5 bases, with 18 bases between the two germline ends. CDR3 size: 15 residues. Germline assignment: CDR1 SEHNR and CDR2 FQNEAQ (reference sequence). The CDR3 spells CASSDTGTDQYGYTF. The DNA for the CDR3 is TGTGCCAGCAGCGATACCGGGACGGACCAATATGGCTACACCTTC.

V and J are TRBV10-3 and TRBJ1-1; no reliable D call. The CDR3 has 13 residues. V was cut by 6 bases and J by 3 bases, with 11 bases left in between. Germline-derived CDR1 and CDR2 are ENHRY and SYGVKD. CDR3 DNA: TGTGCCATCAGAGACAACATGGACACTGAAGCTTTCTTT. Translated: CAIRDNMDTEAFF.

The CDR3 DNA reads as TGTGCCAGCAGCTTAAGCGGGGACTACGAGCAGTACTTC. It is translated as CASSLSGDYEQYF. This sequence joins TRBV7-7 and TRBJ2-7; 7 nucleotides line up with TRBD2. The CDR3 runs to 13 residues. V lost 2 bases, J lost 3 bases, and 1 base stayed unmatched. The germline V gene has CDR1 SSHAT and CDR2 FNYEAQ (reference sequence).

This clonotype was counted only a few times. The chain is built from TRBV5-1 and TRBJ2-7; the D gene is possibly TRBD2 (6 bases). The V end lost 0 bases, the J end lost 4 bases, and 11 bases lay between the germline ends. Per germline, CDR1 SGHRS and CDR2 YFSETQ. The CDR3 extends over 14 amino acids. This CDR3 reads CASSLDGGAYEQYF. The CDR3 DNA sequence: TGCGCCAGCAGCTTGGACGGGGGAGCATACGAGCAGTACTTC.

The CDR3 nucleotides read TGCGCCAGCAGTACAGGGGCTAGCACAGATACGCAGTATTTT. It codes for CASSTGASTDTQYF. The genes are TRBV10-1 and TRBJ2-3; 7 bases match TRBD1. CDR1 is WNHNN and CDR2 is SYGVQD in the germline V gene (reference sequence). Trimming removed 5 bases from V and 0 bases from J; junction bases left unmatched: 2. The CDR3 spans 14 residues.

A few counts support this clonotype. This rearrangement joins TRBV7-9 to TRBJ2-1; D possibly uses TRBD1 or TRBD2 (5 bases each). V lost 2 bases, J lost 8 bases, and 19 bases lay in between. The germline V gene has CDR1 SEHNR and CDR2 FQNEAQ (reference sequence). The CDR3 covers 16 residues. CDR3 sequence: CASSLSRRGTGDEQFF. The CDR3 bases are TGTGCCAGCAGCTTATCACGAAGAGGGACGGGCGATGAGCAGTTCTTC.

The CDR3 DNA follows: TGTGCCAGCAGCTGGGACTCCGCCGGAGAGACCCAGTACTTC. It translates to CASSWDSAGETQYF. V is TRBV11-3 and J is TRBJ2-5, with D possibly being TRBD2 (6 bases). The V and J ends lost 4 bases and 4 bases respectively, with 13 bases between them. CDR3 size: 14 residues. Germline CDR1 is SGHNT and CDR2 is YENEEA.

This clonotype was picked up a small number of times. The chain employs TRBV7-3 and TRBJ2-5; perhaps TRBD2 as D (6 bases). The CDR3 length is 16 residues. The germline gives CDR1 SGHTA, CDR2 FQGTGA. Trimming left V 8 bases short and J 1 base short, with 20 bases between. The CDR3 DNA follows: TGTGCCAGCCGGCCAGGGTGGGACTTTATCCAAGAGACCCAGTACTTC. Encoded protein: CASRPGWDFIQETQYF. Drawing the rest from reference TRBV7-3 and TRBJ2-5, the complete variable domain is GAGVSQTPSNKVTEKGKYVELRCDPISGHTALYWYRQSLGQGPEFLIYFQGTGAADDSGLPNDRFFAVRPEGSVSTLKIQRTERGDSAVYLCASRPGWDFIQETQYFGPGTRLLVL.

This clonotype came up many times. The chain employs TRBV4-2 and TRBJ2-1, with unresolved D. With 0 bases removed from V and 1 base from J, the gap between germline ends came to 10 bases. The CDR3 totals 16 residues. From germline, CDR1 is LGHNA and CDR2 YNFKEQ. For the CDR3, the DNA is TGTGCCAGCAGCCAAGATCTTGCAGAGTCCTACAATGAGCAGTTCTTC. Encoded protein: CASSQDLAESYNEQFF.

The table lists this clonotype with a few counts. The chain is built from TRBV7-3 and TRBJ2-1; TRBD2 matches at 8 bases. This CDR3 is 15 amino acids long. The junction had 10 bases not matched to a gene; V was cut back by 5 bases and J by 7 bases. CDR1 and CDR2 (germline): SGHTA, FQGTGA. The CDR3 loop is CASSISGAERNEQFF. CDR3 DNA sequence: TGTGCCAGCAGCATTAGCGGGGCTGAACGAAATGAGCAGTTCTTC.

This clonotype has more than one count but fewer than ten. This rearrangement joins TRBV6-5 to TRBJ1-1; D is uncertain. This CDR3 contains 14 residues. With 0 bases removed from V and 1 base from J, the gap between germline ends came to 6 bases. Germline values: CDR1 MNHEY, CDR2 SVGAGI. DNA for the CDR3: TGTGCCAGCAGTTACTCCAGACAGAACACTGAAGCTTTCTTT. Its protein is CASSYSRQNTEAFF.

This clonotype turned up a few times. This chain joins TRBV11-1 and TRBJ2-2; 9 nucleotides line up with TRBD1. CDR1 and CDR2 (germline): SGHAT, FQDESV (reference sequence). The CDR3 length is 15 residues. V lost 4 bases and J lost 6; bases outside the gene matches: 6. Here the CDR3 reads CASSSQGAMAGELFF. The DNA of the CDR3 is TGTGCCAGCAGCTCACAGGGGGCTATGGCCGGGGAGCTGTTTTTT.

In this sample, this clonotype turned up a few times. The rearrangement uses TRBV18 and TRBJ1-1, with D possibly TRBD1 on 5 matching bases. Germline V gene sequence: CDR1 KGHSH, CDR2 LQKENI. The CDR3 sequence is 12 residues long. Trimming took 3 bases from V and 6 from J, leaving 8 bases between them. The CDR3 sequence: CASSPGRAEAFF. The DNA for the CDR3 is TGTGCCAGCTCACCGGGACGGGCTGAAGCTTTCTTT.

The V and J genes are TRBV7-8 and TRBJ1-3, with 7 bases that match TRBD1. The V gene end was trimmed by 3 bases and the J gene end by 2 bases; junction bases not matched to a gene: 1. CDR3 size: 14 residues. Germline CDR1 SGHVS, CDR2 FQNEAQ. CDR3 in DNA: TGTGCCAGCAGCTTCGACAGGGCTGGAAACACCATATATTTT. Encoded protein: CASSFDRAGNTIYF.

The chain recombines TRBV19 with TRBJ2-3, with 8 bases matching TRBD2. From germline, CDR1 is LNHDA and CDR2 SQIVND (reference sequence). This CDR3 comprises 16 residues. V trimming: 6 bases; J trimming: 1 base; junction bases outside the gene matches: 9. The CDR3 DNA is TGTGCCAGTAGCCCTGGGGTTAGCGGGGGCACAGATACGCAGTATTTT. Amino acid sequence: CASSPGVSGGTDTQYF.